Listed below are T cell receptor beta chains from one sample, sequenced in a study of early T cells in non-severe SARS-CoV-2 infection. TCRdb reprocessed the 5' RACE reads via MiXCR and lists one record per CDR3 protein. There are 95,000 to 150,000 distinct CDR3 sequences in the sample; more than 13% occur only once, and 20% to 25% lies in the top ten. Sequenced: whole blood. Receptors were obtained from an adult who was a healthcare worker with PCR-confirmed SARS-CoV-2 infection or an uninfected control (not recorded which). Each CDR3 is given without its conserved first and last residue.

cdr3_aa: ASRSQQGLGGNQPQH; v_call: TRBV6-6; j_call: TRBJ1-5
cdr3_aa: ASSDPPTDTQY; v_call: TRBV25-1; j_call: TRBJ2-3
cdr3_aa: ASSQSGDLKRTQH; v_call: TRBV3-1; j_call: TRBJ1-5
cdr3_aa: ASSLVQGGTGTQY; v_call: TRBV7-6; j_call: TRBJ2-5
cdr3_aa: ASSPGQGLSYNEQF; v_call: TRBV18; j_call: TRBJ2-1
cdr3_aa: ASSLGGPSSYNSPLH; v_call: TRBV7-9; j_call: TRBJ1-6
cdr3_aa: SALFRPGRDQPQH; v_call: TRBV20-1; j_call: TRBJ1-5
cdr3_aa: ASSFPSSYEQY; v_call: TRBV7-9; j_call: TRBJ2-7
cdr3_aa: ASSLKGIGNQPQH; v_call: TRBV12-3/TRBV12-4; j_call: TRBJ1-5
cdr3_aa: SAREDRNTEAF; v_call: TRBV20-1; j_call: TRBJ1-1
cdr3_aa: ASSVPPGGPF; v_call: TRBV28; j_call: TRBJ2-1
cdr3_aa: ASSFSGPDTEAF; v_call: TRBV5-1; j_call: TRBJ1-1
cdr3_aa: ASSQQGANEKLF; v_call: TRBV18; j_call: TRBJ1-4
cdr3_aa: SARRTDTQY; v_call: TRBV20-1; j_call: TRBJ2-3
cdr3_aa: AWSYLRNEQF; v_call: TRBV30; j_call: TRBJ2-1
cdr3_aa: ASSRTGVNEKLF; v_call: TRBV4-1; j_call: TRBJ1-4
cdr3_aa: SVVNTGELF; v_call: TRBV29-1; j_call: TRBJ2-2
cdr3_aa: ASSPAGVGSPLH; v_call: TRBV7-9; j_call: TRBJ1-6
cdr3_aa: AWSVRAGNGYT; v_call: TRBV30; j_call: TRBJ1-2
cdr3_aa: ASSPYLGQGDETQY; v_call: TRBV27; j_call: TRBJ2-5
cdr3_aa: ASSLRGESEAF; v_call: TRBV3-1; j_call: TRBJ1-1
cdr3_aa: ASSVVSNTEAF; v_call: TRBV9; j_call: TRBJ1-1
cdr3_aa: ASSLTSAGELF; v_call: TRBV7-3; j_call: TRBJ2-2
cdr3_aa: ASSLAAGTINNEQF; v_call: TRBV7-6; j_call: TRBJ2-1
cdr3_aa: ASSSYPIGDEQY; v_call: TRBV27; j_call: TRBJ2-7
cdr3_aa: ATSRDLRDRQF; v_call: TRBV15; j_call: TRBJ2-1
cdr3_aa: ASSLGRSSHYGYT; v_call: TRBV9; j_call: TRBJ1-2
cdr3_aa: ASSPRGGYGGYT; v_call: TRBV7-2; j_call: TRBJ1-2
cdr3_aa: AWGVWMGVETEAF; v_call: TRBV30; j_call: TRBJ1-1
cdr3_aa: ASSQGLAGDEQF; v_call: TRBV7-7; j_call: TRBJ2-1
cdr3_aa: ASSLAGDPSYNEQF; v_call: TRBV27; j_call: TRBJ2-1
cdr3_aa: ASGLVPTGRFDQPQH; v_call: TRBV12-5; j_call: TRBJ1-5
cdr3_aa: ASSARDRGAEAF; v_call: TRBV25-1; j_call: TRBJ1-1
cdr3_aa: ASSIAPTGVRNEQF; v_call: TRBV19; j_call: TRBJ2-1
cdr3_aa: ASSSYAGFGYGYT; v_call: TRBV12-3/TRBV12-4; j_call: TRBJ1-2
cdr3_aa: ASSVTGTSDEKLF; v_call: TRBV5-1; j_call: TRBJ1-4
cdr3_aa: SVDGLQQETQY; v_call: TRBV29-1; j_call: TRBJ2-5
cdr3_aa: ASRRGSPQETQY; v_call: TRBV10-3; j_call: TRBJ2-5
cdr3_aa: AWRDPGQGKFYEQY; v_call: TRBV30; j_call: TRBJ2-7
cdr3_aa: ASSSPPTGDRWEQY; v_call: TRBV7-9; j_call: TRBJ2-7